This T cell receptor (beta chain) appears in the sequencing data of a study of blood T cell repertoires in COVID-19 (TCRdb year 2020). In terms of the full investigation: The collaborator samples originated in the United States, Italy and Spain and spanned the acute and convalescent phases of COVID-19. The material from the prospective study consisted of cDNA or gDNA derived from T cells, B-cell-depleted T cells, or PBMCs. The samples were drawn from two sources: the first 160 participants of the ongoing ImmuneRACE study, and 950 to 1,500 subjects contributed by 6 global collaborators. Where HLA class I and class II types were available, the types were taken from metadata supplied by the sample provider, not from assay-based typing. Subjects who had been exposed to COVID-19, were actively infected with it, or had recovered from it provided the deeply sampled blood TCRbeta repertoires that made up the dataset. A freely available public database, intended as a resource for researchers studying the immune response to SARS-CoV-2, is where the repertoires were released. The sample metadata nearly always contained a de-identified subject ID, COVID-19 status, age in years and sex. On the study overall, not on this receptor specifically: The amount of clinical and demographic metadata varied by source and participant and was provided uncurated.

With regard to this clone: Its antigen target is currently unknown. Qualities for individual bases were not recorded, and no much larger clone is one base off.

Cut back by 1 base and 8 bases, the V and J ends lie 17 bases apart. The germline V gene (reference sequence) gives CDR1 as LGHDT and CDR2 as YNNKEL. The CDR3 measures 16 amino acids from cysteine to phenylalanine. The CDR3 DNA has 48 bases and is translated from base 1. The immunoSEQ Assay, a bias-controlled multiplex PCR, was used to amplify TCRbeta CDR3 regions from genomic DNA. The original methods were these. The number of nucleated cells in each sample was estimated by amplification of reference gene primers within the assay. Sequence reads were collapsed and filtered to measure the absolute abundance of every unique TCRbeta CDR3 rearrangement. For each sample, productive Simpson clonality was calculated as the square root of Simpson's diversity index across productive rearrangements. TCRdb retrieved this table from immuneACCESS and kept in-frame rearrangements only. Not all clones are present; in checked studies, unresolved V genes account for under half, and no reason is known for the remainder. V and J calls and clone size are those listed in that table; D and trimming were worked out from the DNA. The sample table holds about 200,000 clones, of which 65% to 90% were seen once. The ten largest account for approximately 13% of the sample.

Whole blood was collected in K2EDTA tubes by collaborating institutions according to the institutions' own protocols. For TCRbeta analysis, collaborator samples were shipped as frozen whole blood, as isolated PBMCs, or as DNA extracted from either sample type. Sequenced material: peripheral blood. The rearranged segments are TRBV3-1 (or the pseudogene TRBV3-2) and TRBJ1-4; no D segment can be confidently identified. The source is a human donor in a cohort sampled during active COVID-19. The bases are TGTGCCAGCAGCCAAGGTCTAATTGTTGGGAGGGAAAAACTGTTTTTT. It is translated as CASSQGLIVGREKLFF.